Listed here is a single TCR beta chain. Its antigen is currently unknown. The amount of total RNA extracted per sample was at least 5.5 micrograms. The germline V and J ends were trimmed by 3 bases and 0 bases, with 11 bases remaining between them. The CDR3 is 15 amino acids. Per the germline V gene, CDR1 is LGHNA and CDR2 is YSLEER. Using a J-beta primer mix together with a sample-barcoded 5' primer, a second PCR was run for about 6 to 12 cycles. One entry per CDR3 protein, called by TCRdb with MiXCR from the 5' RACE reads. This table has hundreds of thousands of distinct CDR3 sequences, 56% appearing once. The sample belongs to a study of blood T cells in healthy people across ages. Findings and caveats of the study: Fewer expanded clones and more diversity marked long-lived versus aged donors. Observed TCR beta diversity per million T cells went down as age went up. This fall followed a roughly linear course with age.

The chain combines TRBV4-3 with TRBJ1-1; no clear D gene. This receptor was taken from a man between 40 and 49 years old in good health. Input material: blood. The CDR3 here is CASSHGLLVNTEAFF. For the CDR3, the DNA is TGCGCCAGCAGCCACGGACTTTTGGTGAACACTGAAGCTTTCTTT.